The 15 T cell receptor beta chains in this list originate from one sample, sequenced in a study of T-cell reconstitution after alpha-beta-depleted transplantation in children. As it was prepared, the TCRbeta library received unique molecular identifiers. TCRdb reprocessed the PCR reads via MiXCR and lists one record per CDR3 protein. The data show some 460,000 distinct CDR3 sequences, roughly 15% seen once. The sequencing used PBMCs, mostly from graft donor cells, collected 360 days after TCRalphabeta/CD19-depleted stem cell transplant. All receptors derive from a boy younger than two who had a stem cell transplant for Wiskott-Aldrich syndrome, so the T cells may come from the graft donor.

This clonotype was detected a few times. This sequence joins TRBV20-1 and TRBJ2-5; the match to TRBD1 covers 8 bases. The CDR3 spans 12 residues. From germline, CDR1 is DFQATT and CDR2 SNEGSKA (reference sequence). Germline trimming cut 7 bases from V and 4 bases from J; bases unmatched to any gene: 5. The CDR3 DNA reads TGCAGTGGATCCGACAGGGGAGAGACCCAGTACTTC. This sequence encodes CSGSDRGETQYF.

This clonotype was seen more than once but under ten times. V is TRBV12-3 or TRBV12-4 and J is TRBJ2-5; 9 bases match TRBD2. The junction had 8 bases not matched to a gene; V was cut back by 3 bases and J by 3 bases. The CDR3 runs 16 residues. The CDR3 coding sequence is TGTGCCAGCAGTTTCGATAGCGGGAGTGGGAAAGAGACCCAGTACTTC. Its translation: CASSFDSGSGKETQYF.

V is TRBV12-3 or TRBV12-4 and J is TRBJ2-3; D possibly matches TRBD1 or TRBD2 (5 bases each). This CDR3 contains 17 residues. Trimming pared 3 bases from V and 4 bases from J, leaving 20 bases between. The CDR3 bases are TGTGCCAGCAGTTTCAAGAGGGAAGGGGCCTTCTCAGATACGCAGTATTTT. Its translation: CASSFKREGAFSDTQYF.

The rearrangement links TRBV5-6 to TRBJ1-1, with D uncertain. Germline CDR1 is SGHDT and CDR2 is YYEEEE. This CDR3 spans 13 amino acids. With 4 bases removed from V and 0 bases from J, the gap between germline ends came to 7 bases. The CDR3 sequence: CASSRGMNTEAFF. The CDR3 bases are TGTGCCAGCAGCCGCGGGATGAACACTGAAGCTTTCTTT.

The genes are TRBV29-1 and TRBJ2-1, with D maybe TRBD2 (6 bases). There are 14 residues in the CDR3. Germline-derived CDR1 and CDR2 are SQVTM and ANQGSEA. V was pared by 3 bases and J by 4 bases, with 13 bases between. The CDR3 DNA sequence: TGCAGCGTTGATCCGGTAGCGGAGTACAATGAGCAGTTCTTC. It is translated as CSVDPVAEYNEQFF.

The sample holds many counts of this clonotype. This chain joins TRBV4-1 and TRBJ1-1; tentatively, D is TRBD1 (5 bases). V was shortened by 0 bases and J by 1 base, with 12 bases between the two germline ends. Germline V gene sequence: CDR1 MGHRA, CDR2 YSYEKL. This CDR3 is 16 amino acids long. CDR3 in DNA: TGCGCCAGCAGCCAAGAATCCAGGGCTAAGAACACTGAAGCTTTCTTT. Its translation is CASSQESRAKNTEAFF.

This clonotype has only a few counts. The chain recombines TRBV5-6 with TRBJ2-3, with unresolved D. The CDR3 consists of 13 residues. Germline V gene data show CDR1 as SGHDT and CDR2 as YYEEEE. V lost 2 bases and J lost 4, with 8 bases in between. CDR3 residues: CASSFRPSDTQYF. CDR3 nucleotides: TGTGCCAGCAGCTTTCGGCCGTCAGATACGCAGTATTTT.

This clonotype turned up a few times. The V gene is TRBV13, the J gene TRBJ1-6; D not resolved. Per the germline V gene, CDR1 is PRHDT and CDR2 is FYEKMQ (reference sequence). Between the trimmed V and J ends, which lost 2 bases and 7 bases, there was a span of 9 bases. The CDR3 is 14 residues long. The CDR3 here is CASSLNPGNSPLHF. In DNA form, the CDR3 reads TGTGCCAGCAGCTTAAACCCGGGGAATTCACCCCTCCACTTT. Full variable domain (outside the CDR3, taken from reference TRBV13 and TRBJ1-6): AAGVIQSPRHLIKEKRETATLKCYPIPRHDTVYWYQQGPGQDPQFLISFYEKMQSDKGSIPDRFSAQQFSDYHSELNMSSLELGDSALYFCASSLNPGNSPLHFGNGTRLTVT.

The J gene is TRBJ1-1, the V gene TRBV5-1; no firm D call. The CDR3 sequence is 14 residues long. CDR1 is SGHRS, CDR2 YFSETQ, per germline. V dropped 1 base and J dropped 4 bases, with 11 bases sitting between them. The DNA of the CDR3 is TGCGCCAGCAGCTTGTATTGGCGTGCCACTGAAGCTTTCTTT. Its protein product is CASSLYWRATEAFF.

About this clonotype: A read error may account for a junction end that differs from germline. The gene calls are TRBV24-1 and TRBJ2-5; the D gene is possibly TRBD1 (7 bases). CDR1 KGHDR and CDR2 SFDVKD come from the germline V gene. This CDR3 region has 15 residues. The CDR3 DNA reads TGTGCCACCAGTGATAGACAGGGTGGACGGGAGACCCAGTGCTTC. As protein: CATSDRQGGRETQCF.

J is TRBJ2-1 and V is TRBV5-1; TRBD1 is a possible D gene (6 bases). The CDR3 spans 15 residues. Trimming shortened V by 0 bases and J by 9 bases, and 16 bases separated the two germline ends. Germline V lookup: CDR1 SGHRS, CDR2 YFSETQ. CDR3 protein: CASSLDRAGIGEQFF. The CDR3 DNA reads TGCGCCAGCAGCTTGGACAGGGCCGGAATCGGTGAGCAGTTCTTC.

The CDR3 DNA follows: TGTGCCAGCAGCTTGGACAGGAGCACCGGGGAGCTGTTTTTT. Amino acid sequence: CASSLDRSTGELFF. V usage is TRBV7-7 and J usage is TRBJ2-2, with 7 nucleotides matching TRBD1. The CDR3 contains 14 residues. Unmatched junction bases numbered 2, after V lost 3 bases and J lost 4 bases. Germline V gene sequence: CDR1 SSHAT, CDR2 FNYEAQ (reference sequence).

This clonotype was observed a handful of times. This sequence joins TRBV7-8 and TRBJ2-3; 8 nucleotides line up with TRBD2. The CDR3 contains 19 residues. The J segment lost 2 bases and the V segment lost 6 bases, leaving 19 bases of the junction unmatched. Per germline, CDR1 SGHVS and CDR2 FQNEAQ. The CDR3 spells CASSSYKRGRDPHTDTQYF. The CDR3 DNA reads as TGTGCCAGCAGTTCGTACAAGCGGGGGCGCGATCCACACACAGATACGCAGTATTTT.

The rearrangement links TRBV15 to TRBJ2-5; maybe TRBD1 (6 bases). This CDR3 has 15 residues. The germline V gene has CDR1 LNHNV and CDR2 YYDKDF (reference sequence). With 1 base removed from V and 4 bases from J, the gap between germline ends came to 13 bases. CDR3 in DNA: TGTGCCACCAGCAGAGGGACAGAGGGGCTAGAGACCCAGTACTTC. Amino acid sequence: CATSRGTEGLETQYF.

The rearrangement joins TRBV7-9 to TRBJ1-6, with TRBD1 identical over 8 bases. Germline trimming cut 5 bases from V and 7 bases from J; bases unmatched to any gene: 7. Germline V CDR1 and CDR2: SEHNR, FQNEAQ (reference sequence). The CDR3 runs to 15 residues. The CDR3 reads CASSPRQGKNSPLHF. The CDR3, as DNA: TGTGCCAGCAGCCCGCGACAGGGGAAGAATTCACCCCTCCACTTT. Using reference TRBV7-9 and TRBJ1-6 for the parts outside the CDR3, the full variable domain is DTGVSQNPRHKITKRGQNVTFRCDPISEHNRLYWYRQTLGQGPEFLTYFQNEAQLEKSRLLSDRFSAERPKGSFSTLEIQRTEQGDSAMYLCASSPRQGKNSPLHFGNGTRLTVT.